This TCR beta chain was recorded in a study of OX40 agonist ivuxolimab in advanced cancers. Study details: Ivuxolimab, which is an agonistic anti-OX40 (CD134) antibody, was administered to the patients. One patient with hepatocellular carcinoma and two with cutaneous melanoma, three in all, had partial responses.

The germline V and J ends were trimmed by 5 bases and 1 base, with 9 bases remaining between them. Germline loops: CDR1 MNHEY, CDR2 SVGAGI. The CDR3 is made up of 14 amino acids. The data were produced by immunoSEQ multiplex PCR, yet TCRdb's version contains in-frame clones alone and is incomplete. Seen here are around 5,000 clones, 66% observed once, and the top ten hold roughly two thirds. The receptor's source is an adult with an advanced solid tumor such as melanoma, head and neck, liver or kidney cancer. This rearrangement joins TRBV6-5 to TRBJ1-5; D remains unclear. The sequencing used CD4+ or CD8+ T cells sorted from blood, collected in a trial of the OX40 agonist ivuxolimab. CDR3 region: CASSPPGSNQPQHF. DNA for the CDR3: TGTGCCAGCAGTCCCCCTGGCAGCAATCAGCCCCAGCATTTT.